The sequence of this T cell receptor (beta chain) was determined in a study of cytomegalovirus exposure and HLA in healthy donors. The assay was immunoSEQ multiplex PCR, and TCRdb's table has in-frame clones only and misses some. The sample yields some 76,000 clones, about 93% seen once. The CDR3 length is 16 residues. The germline V gene has CDR1 MGHRA and CDR2 YSYEKL. V dropped 5 bases and J dropped 7; count of bases not matched to a gene: 11. The chain joins TRBV4-1 to TRBJ1-6; TRBD1 aligns across 7 bases. Source material: PBMCs. The sequence derives from a woman between 18 and 29 years old in good health and CMV-seronegative. As DNA, the CDR3 is TGCGCCAGCAGCTACCAAACCGGGACAGACAATTCACCCCTCCACTTT. It specifies CASSYQTGTDNSPLHF.